This T cell receptor beta chain was sequenced for a study of identical twins. Findings and caveats of the study: For out-of-frame alpha sequences shared by twins, low generation probability was in excess. Researchers reported weaker excess twin sharing in beta out-of-frame sequences. Modelling approaches yielded underestimates of out-of-frame TCR alpha sharing between monozygotic twins.

Carrying unique molecular identifiers, the cDNA also gained a universal primer site through template switching. TCRdb re-called the 5' RACE reads through MiXCR, storing one row per CDR3 protein. This sample has around 220,000 distinct CDR3 sequences, with more than 12% found just once. This CDR3 region has 16 residues. Trimming took 3 bases from V and 7 from J, leaving 22 bases between them. This clonotype turned up a few times. Its specificity is unknown. This clonotype was obtained from a young woman in good health. The chain couples TRBV12-3 or TRBV12-4 to TRBJ2-7; D may match TRBD1 or TRBD2 (6 bases each). The sample comprised memory (CD45RO+) T cells sorted from blood. The CDR3 sequence is CASSLGAGLTQREQYF. The CDR3 coding sequence is TGTGCCAGCAGTTTGGGGGCGGGACTCACACAGCGAGAGCAGTACTTC.